This paragraph covers one T cell receptor (beta chain) sequence. This clone's antigen is unknown. No base-level quality is on record; no much larger clone is a single base apart. This specimen belongs to a study of OX40 agonist ivuxolimab in advanced cancers. Concerning the study at large: Ivuxolimab, which targeted the costimulatory receptor OX40 (CD134), was an agonistic, fully human IgG2 monoclonal antibody. Intravenous ivuxolimab was administered to patients every 2 weeks at six dose levels: 0.01, 0.1, 0.3, 1.5, 3 and 10 mg/kg. Among the approximately 54 dose-escalation patients, about 19 had hepatocellular carcinoma, approximately 15 melanoma, 9 renal cell carcinoma and 9 head and neck cancer. In the dose-escalation cohort, more than 80% of patients were male, and the mean age was approximately 60 years with a range of about 20 to 79. Patients were allowed to have had prior anti-PD-1, anti-PD-L1 or anti-CTLA-4 therapy, and around 40% of the dose-escalation patients had previously received checkpoint inhibitors. Three dose-escalation patients achieved partial responses, one with hepatocellular carcinoma and two with cutaneous melanoma. Peripheral TCRbeta sequencing aimed to test whether ivuxolimab altered TCR sequence diversity and caused clonal T-cell expansion. The monotherapy dose-escalation portion (N of about 49 patients) of the phase I ivuxolimab trial is reported in the paper. Study-wide findings and limitations: Low levels of normalized T-cell clonal expansion were also seen in some nonresponding patients. In the 0.1-3.0 mg/kg groups, partial responders had among the lowest normalized peripheral clonal expansion, particularly in CD8+ T cells. The antigen specificity of the clonally expanded peripheral T cells was not determined. At doses from 0.1 to 3.0 mg/kg, clonal expansion was seen in both CD4+ and CD8+ blood T cells between baseline and week 6. On average, CD8+ T cells showed more expanded clones than CD4+ T cells after ivuxolimab.

For sequencing of the TCRbeta CDR3 region, genomic DNA was extracted from the sorted cells. TCRbeta CDR3 regions were sequenced using the immunoSEQ Assay. Here the immuneACCESS table is served through TCRdb, limited to in-frame sequences with V and J called. Missing clones are a known gap in these copies; in checked studies unresolved V genes cover under half, and the rest lacks a known reason. This sample has about 67,000 clones in its table, and about 84% of those were observed once. The top ten clones comprise around 8% of the sample. The germline V gene specifies MNHNS as CDR1 and SASEGT as CDR2. The CDR3 goes from the cysteine to the phenylalanine over 15 residues. Of the read, only the CDR3 DNA is kept; its 45 bases are in frame from base 1. The trim is 6 bases for V and 3 bases for J, with a gap of 14 bases between the germline ends. Patients with a history of autoimmune disease or receiving systemic immunosuppression were excluded from the trial. In every dose cohort, peripheral blood was drawn for TCR sequencing at baseline, cycle 4 day 1, and cycle 7 day 1. The samples were drawn from a first-in-human, open-label, multicenter phase I dose-escalation trial of ivuxolimab. Adults with locally advanced or metastatic melanoma, renal cell, hepatocellular, or head and neck squamous cell carcinoma were enrolled in the trial. Before TCR sequencing, CD4+ and CD8+ T cells were separately sorted from peripheral blood.

The sequence derives from an adult with an advanced solid tumor such as melanoma, head and neck, liver or kidney cancer. Sequenced material: CD4+ or CD8+ T cells sorted from blood, taken in a trial of the OX40 agonist ivuxolimab. The chain joins TRBV6-1 to TRBJ2-2; the D gene identity is not certain. CDR3 region: CASRKLPMDTGELFF. The DNA sequence is TGTGCCAGCAGAAAGCTACCGATGGACACCGGGGAGCTGTTTTTT.